This T cell receptor (beta chain) was recorded in a study of T cell responses to AZD1222 COVID-19 vaccine (dated by TCRdb to the early 2020s). With respect to the entire study: AZD1222 recipients given second doses at about 4 weeks or at about 12 weeks were pooled, since spike-specific TCR depth and breadth were not found to differ between the two schedules. Trial participants were enrolled into age subgroups of 18-55, 56-69 and 70-plus years, which contained 148, 28 and 57 TCR-sequenced participants, respectively. A total of about 250 trial participants underwent TCR sequencing, of whom about 200 had received two doses of AZD1222 and approximately 26 had received two doses of the MenACWY control vaccine. The research as a whole found: Only five to seven AZD1222 recipients were SARS-CoV-2 seropositive at baseline, limiting conclusions about previously exposed vaccinees. Reportedly, almost half of the unique spike-specific TCRs recognized epitopes lying outside the regions that are mutated in the B.1.351 and B.1.1.7 variants. Because no samples from the day 14 peak response were available, repertoires could be characterized only after the peak T cell response. A significant rise in spike-specific TCR breadth and depth was observed after two AZD1222 doses relative to day 0 and relative to MenACWY recipients. Most participants were white British and females outnumbered males, and the authors suggested that clonal diversity may have been underestimated. The whole spike protein was spanned by vaccine-associated CD4 TCRs, and dominant responses were seen in regions 160-218 and 743-854. The 56-69-year group was small, and its depth increase did not reach significance, likely because of low power.

Details on this clone: Its antigen remains unidentified. The record has no base qualities; no much larger clone is one base away.

Explained via the paper, the time point label denotes: baseline before first vaccination. The vaccinee samples were drawn from two UK trials, COV001 and COV002, one of which was a single-blind randomized controlled phase 2/3 trial testing AZD1222 (ChAdOx1 nCoV-19) in healthy adults. Trial participant PBMC samples were collected at day 0 and day 28 after the second dose for TCRbeta chain sequencing. The CDR3 covers 14 residues, taking in both the cysteine and the phenylalanine. The sequence is cut down to CDR3 DNA, 42 bases in frame from base 1. CDR1 and CDR2 (SNHLY, FYNNEI) derive from the germline V gene. V gives up 4 bases and J gives up 2 bases, and the segment between their germline ends measures 11 bases. The CDR3 regions of human TCRbeta chains were analyzed by immunosequencing. On the study's bioinformatics: Repertoire TCRs were checked for matches against a reference library of SARS-CoV-2-specific TCRs that had been generated using the MIRA antigen-specificity platform. Breadth was defined as the fraction of unique TCRs that were SARS-CoV-2-associated, and depth was defined as the fraction of total T cells that were SARS-CoV-2-associated. Using the MIRA data, each spike-specific TCR was mapped to the spike region that the TCR reacts to and placed in a CD4 or CD8 class. Log10-transformed breadth and depth values were compared by one-way ANOVA with Sidak's multiple comparisons tests. TCRdb carries this immuneACCESS record with in-frame sequences only. Its versions omit some clonotypes, under half of them owing to an unresolved V gene in the studies checked, with the rest unexplained. D and trimming were read from the DNA, whereas the V and J calls and clone size are those reported in that table. This sample holds some 140,000 clones; approximately 90% were observed only once. 3% to 3.5% of the sample comes from the top ten.

The receptor's source is an adult in good health. The starting material was peripheral blood, obtained on day 0 of AZD1222 vaccination. The rearrangement joined TRBV2 to TRBJ1-1, with TRBD1 perhaps the D gene, on 6 matching bases. CDR3 protein: CASSAGQRNTEAFF. The bases are TGTGCCAGCAGTGCCGGACAGAGAAACACTGAAGCTTTCTTT. The entire variable domain, with the stretches around the CDR3 drawn from the reference TRBV2 and TRBJ1-1 proteins, is EPEVTQTPSHQVTQMGQEVILRCVPISNHLYFYWYRQILGQKVEFLVSFYNNEISEKSEIFDDQFSVERPDGSNFTLKIRSTKLEDSAMYFCASSAGQRNTEAFFGQGTRLTVV.